The rows below give T cell receptor beta chains drawn from one sample of a study of blood T cells in healthy people across ages. One entry per CDR3 protein, called by TCRdb with MiXCR from the 5' RACE reads. Found here are approximately 800,000 distinct CDR3 sequences, about 25% of them singletons; the top ten hold under 4.5%. The sample was also reused in another study, on T cells of mothers and their children.

The sequencing sample was made of blood. The receptors stem from a boy younger than 18 in good health. The CDR3 runs from the conserved cysteine through the conserved F or W. The D gene is left open where the match is weak. Size is omitted from some rows. Given values are once, few, many or a class for expanded clones.

16	TRBD2	few	TRBV28	TRBJ2-5	TGTGCCAGCAGTTTGGGACTAGCGGGAGGGGATGAGACCCAGTACTTC	CASSLGLAGGDETQYF
14	.	.	TRBV9	TRBJ2-2	TGTGCCAGCAGCGTAATCTCGATGGCGGAGGAGCTGTTTTTT	CASSVISMAEELFF
12	.	.	TRBV27	TRBJ2-1	TGTGCCATTGGGAATTCAGACAATGAGCAGTTCTTC	CAIGNSDNEQFF
16	.	few	TRBV3-1	TRBJ2-1	TGTGCCAGCAGCCATGGCGACATAGCTTCCTACAATGAGCAGTTCTTC	CASSHGDIASYNEQFF
15	.	.	TRBV15	TRBJ2-2	TGTGCCACCAGCAGAGACCTGACAGAGACCGGGGAGCTGTTTTTT	CATSRDLTETGELFF
15	.	few	TRBV7-2	TRBJ1-6	TGTGCCAGCAGCTTAGGGGCTCCGGGAGGTTCACCCCTCCACTTT	CASSLGAPGGSPLHF
15	.	.	TRBV28	TRBJ2-7	TGTGCCAGCAGTGCCACAGGGAGATCCGAGTTGGGGCAGTACTTC	CASSATGRSELGQYF
13	TRBD1	few	TRBV12-3/TRBV12-4	TRBJ1-4	TGTGCCAGCAGACAGGGGGGGAGTGAAAAACTGTTTTTT	CASRQGGSEKLFF
14	.	.	TRBV6-5	TRBJ1-3	TGTGCCAGCAGTTACAGGCCCTCAGGAAACACCATATATTTT	CASSYRPSGNTIYF
14	.	.	TRBV5-1	TRBJ1-1	TGCGCCAGCAGCTCGGGTGTCGAGAACACTGAAGCTTTCTTT	CASSSGVENTEAFF
14	.	.	TRBV28	TRBJ1-2	TGTGCCAGCAGTTCTGGGCCGGAAACGTATGGCTACACCTTC	CASSSGPETYGYTF
17	.	.	TRBV6-5	TRBJ2-6	TGTGCCAGCAGTTACTATGATAGGGGCTCTGGGGCCAACGTCCTGACTTTC	CASSYYDRGSGANVLTF
17	.	.	TRBV28	TRBJ2-7	TGTGCCAGCAGTTCCCCCTTCGTCGGCAGGCCACTCTACGAGCAGTACTTC	CASSSPFVGRPLYEQYF
13	.	few	TRBV7-3	TRBJ2-5	TGTGCCAGCAGCTTAATGGCGCGGGAGACCCAGTACTTC	CASSLMARETQYF
22	.	few	TRBV11-1	TRBJ2-1	TGTGCCAGCAGCCTACCTTTTTACTGGACAGTAAGGGATTCAAGCTCCTACAATGAGCAGTTCTTC	CASSLPFYWTVRDSSSYNEQFF
17	TRBD2	.	TRBV7-2	TRBJ2-3	TGTGCCAGCAGCGTTCTAGCGGGGGGGGCCAGCACAGATACGCAGTATTTT	CASSVLAGGASTDTQYF
14	.	few	TRBV7-2	TRBJ2-3	TGTGCCAGCAGCTCTCTCGACGGCACAGATACGCAGTATTTT	CASSSLDGTDTQYF
15	.	.	TRBV6-2/TRBV6-3	TRBJ1-2	TGTGCCAGCAGTTACTCGAAGGCAGGGGCGCGCGGCTACACCTTC	CASSYSKAGARGYTF
14	TRBD1	many	TRBV6-4	TRBJ2-3	TGTGCCAGCAGTGGGACAGGGGGCACAGATACGCAGTATTTT	CASSGTGGTDTQYF
17	.	once	TRBV12-5	TRBJ2-1	TGTGCTAGTGGTTCAAGAATACCGGACGCTGATAACAATGAGCAGTTCTTC	CASGSRIPDADNNEQFF
15	TRBD2	.	TRBV27	TRBJ2-7	TGTGCCAGCAGCCAAAGACTAGCGGGAGCTCACGAGAAGTACTTC	CASSQRLAGAHEKYF
14	TRBD1	.	TRBV5-1	TRBJ2-7	TGCGCCAGCAGCTTGGACGAGACAGGGGGCGAGCAGTACTTC	CASSLDETGGEQYF
15	.	.	TRBV5-1	TRBJ2-1	TGCGCCAGCAGCTTGGATGGCAGGGGGGGTTTCGAGCAGTTCTTC	CASSLDGRGGFEQFF
14	TRBD1	few	TRBV9	TRBJ1-4	TGTGCCAGCAGCCCAACGACAGGGTCTGAAAAACTGTTTTTT	CASSPTTGSEKLFF
13	.	.	TRBV20-1	TRBJ2-5	TGCAGTGCTCACAAGTCAGGGGAAGAGGCCCAGTACTTC	CSAHKSGEEAQYF
16	TRBD1	.	TRBV5-5	TRBJ2-3	TGTGCCAGCAGCTTGTACGGACAGGGGTTGTTAGATACGCAGTATTTT	CASSLYGQGLLDTQYF
13	TRBD1	few	TRBV13	TRBJ2-7	TGTGCCAGCAGCCTATGGACAGGGAGCGAGCAGTACTTC	CASSLWTGSEQYF
13	TRBD1	.	TRBV10-3	TRBJ1-1	TGTGCTATCAGCGTTGGGACAGACACTGAAGCTTTCTTT	CAISVGTDTEAFF
11	.	few	TRBV20-1	TRBJ2-5	TGCAGTGCTGCCCTCGGGGAGACCCAGTACTTC	CSAALGETQYF
12	.	.	TRBV29-1	TRBJ2-7	TGCAGCGCGCAAGGGATGATAGACGAGCAGTACTTC	CSAQGMIDEQYF
15	TRBD1	few	TRBV20-1	TRBJ2-7	TGCAGTGCTAGACACCCGGACAGGGGGGCCTACGAGCAGTACTTC	CSARHPDRGAYEQYF
16	TRBD1	few	TRBV27	TRBJ1-4	TGTGCCAGCAGTACCCAGTACAGGGGTTTTATTGAAAAACTGTTTTTT	CASSTQYRGFIEKLFF